This is a list of T cell receptor beta chains from one sample in a study of blood T cell repertoires in COVID-19. Sequenced by immunoSEQ multiplex PCR; TCRdb stores in-frame clones only, minus some. The table shows roughly 150,000 clones, with 65% to 85% occurring only once. The sample was peripheral blood. These receptors came from a woman aged 70 to 79 who had recovered from COVID-19. Both conserved end residues are trimmed from each CDR3. Fields, in order: V gene, J gene, CDR3 protein.

v_gene: TRBV12-3/TRBV12-4
j_gene: TRBJ1-5
CDR3aa: ASSLGGDQPQH

v_gene: TRBV3-1/TRBV3-2
j_gene: TRBJ1-4
CDR3aa: ASTLNGAEKLF

v_gene: TRBV29-1
j_gene: TRBJ2-5
CDR3aa: SVQGTANGGETQY

v_gene: TRBV5-1
j_gene: TRBJ1-2
CDR3aa: ASSALQGGNYGYT

v_gene: TRBV10-3
j_gene: TRBJ1-2
CDR3aa: AITPGTGGPINYGYT

v_gene: TRBV4-2
j_gene: TRBJ1-2
CDR3aa: ASSQSRAGSGYT

v_gene: TRBV5-4
j_gene: TRBJ2-7
CDR3aa: ASTRGGGSFYEQY

v_gene: TRBV10-1
j_gene: TRBJ2-3
CDR3aa: ASRGDRGTDTQY

v_gene: TRBV10-3
j_gene: TRBJ2-7
CDR3aa: AICQTSGVDSYEQY

v_gene: TRBV6-4
j_gene: TRBJ2-3
CDR3aa: ASSDSAGSTDTQY

v_gene: TRBV4-2
j_gene: TRBJ1-1
CDR3aa: ASSQTGGGTEAF

v_gene: TRBV2
j_gene: TRBJ2-3
CDR3aa: ASRGADTQY

v_gene: TRBV3-1/TRBV3-2
j_gene: TRBJ1-2
CDR3aa: ASSQEDGWRGYT

v_gene: TRBV18
j_gene: TRBJ2-7
CDR3aa: ASSRDSSSYEQY

v_gene: TRBV28
j_gene: TRBJ2-5
CDR3aa: ASSGLAGGPQETQY

v_gene: TRBV12-3/TRBV12-4
j_gene: TRBJ2-2
CDR3aa: ASSLLVGGELF

v_gene: TRBV7-2
j_gene: TRBJ2-5
CDR3aa: ASSYPSGNQETQY

v_gene: TRBV5-5
j_gene: TRBJ1-1
CDR3aa: ASSLAWESTKAF

v_gene: TRBV28
j_gene: TRBJ1-1
CDR3aa: ASSLLWGDTEAF

v_gene: TRBV27
j_gene: TRBJ1-2
CDR3aa: ASSSRTGNYGYT

v_gene: TRBV18
j_gene: TRBJ2-7
CDR3aa: ASSPRGRNEQY

v_gene: TRBV19
j_gene: TRBJ1-5
CDR3aa: ASRLGNQPQH

v_gene: TRBV11-1
j_gene: TRBJ2-7
CDR3aa: ASRPPGLAGAYEQY

v_gene: TRBV2
j_gene: TRBJ2-7
CDR3aa: ASSEQTPPYEQY

v_gene: TRBV10-3
j_gene: TRBJ1-1
CDR3aa: AISESLGGLNMNTEAF

v_gene: TRBV7-2
j_gene: TRBJ2-3
CDR3aa: ASSLGGTSVPTDTQY

v_gene: TRBV5-1
j_gene: TRBJ1-1
CDR3aa: ASSFQGSNTEAF

v_gene: TRBV7-6
j_gene: TRBJ1-2
CDR3aa: ASSLGGGQENYGYT

v_gene: TRBV4-2
j_gene: TRBJ2-3
CDR3aa: ASSQGLAGGPVDTQY

v_gene: TRBV7-9
j_gene: TRBJ2-1
CDR3aa: ASSLWGRAPTDEQF

v_gene: TRBV11-2
j_gene: TRBJ2-1
CDR3aa: ASSLGSGGRDEQF

v_gene: TRBV15
j_gene: TRBJ1-5
CDR3aa: ATSRDLGTRNQPQH

v_gene: TRBV7-2
j_gene: TRBJ1-3
CDR3aa: ASSPVGGRVGNTIY

v_gene: TRBV2
j_gene: TRBJ2-2
CDR3aa: ASSPGVTGELF